Below, one T cell receptor (beta chain) is given with its context. Antigen specificity is unknown. The data were obtained in a study of T-cell memory formation after mild COVID-19. MiXCR, run by TCRdb on the 5' RACE reads, gives a single entry per CDR3 protein. The top ten hold approximately 8.1% of the sample, which has 400,000 or so distinct CDR3 sequences, about 19% seen once. Study-level results: Of the contracting clones, CD4+ ones lay mainly in CM and EM, and CD8+ ones in EMRA.

The CDR3 is 14 amino acids. The trim removed 6 bases at V and 1 base at J, leaving 8 bases unmatched. CDR1 and CDR2 (germline): DFQATT, SNEGSKA (reference sequence). This sequence originates from an adult woman who had mild COVID-19 (a few samples of this study predate the infection). Cell type and time point are not known. Source material: PBMCs or a T cell subset sorted from them (not recorded which). V and J are TRBV20-1 and TRBJ1-1; TRBD1 agrees at 7 bases. The CDR3 DNA sequence: TGCAGTGCAATAAAGGGGGCCACGAACACTGAAGCTTTCTTT. This sequence encodes CSAIKGATNTEAFF.